Shown below are 16 T cell receptor beta chains from a single sample sequenced in a study of T cells in Graves' hyperthyroidism and ophthalmopathy. RNA transcripts served as the template for amplifying TCR beta CDR3 regions. TCR CDR3 regions were first amplified by RT-PCR with HTBI primers. TCRdb reprocessed the multiplex PCR reads via MiXCR and lists one record per CDR3 protein. Here the sample spans 500,000 to 750,000 distinct CDR3 sequences, approximately 44% being singletons. The sequenced sample was peripheral blood or thyroid tissue (not recorded which). The receptors derive from a woman under 30 with Graves' hyperthyroidism.

The V gene is TRBV9, the J gene TRBJ1-5; D call uncertain. The germline CDR1 and CDR2 sequences are SGDLS and YYNGEE. Deletions cut 1 base from V and 4 bases from J, with 18 bases between. The length of the CDR3 is 17 residues. Here the CDR3 DNA reads TGTGCCAGCAGCGTAATGGCAGGTTTGACGGGGAATCAGCCCCAGCATTTT. It is translated as CASSVMAGLTGNQPQHF. The full variable domain, in which reference TRBV9 and TRBJ1-5 provide the parts outside the CDR3, is DSGVTQTPKHLITATGQRVTLRCSPRSGDLSVYWYQQSLDQGLQFLIQYYNGEERAKGNILERFSAQQFPDLHSELNLSSLELGDSALYFCASSVMAGLTGNQPQHFGDGTRLSIL.

For the CDR3, the DNA is TGCGCCAGCAGCGGAGGGACTAGCGTTACCGAGCAGTACTTC. It yields the protein CASSGGTSVTEQYF. The rearrangement joins TRBV5-1 to TRBJ2-7, with TRBD2 identical over 10 bases. V gave up 4 bases and J gave up 6 bases; unmatched junction bases: 7. This CDR3 is 14 amino acids long. In germline, CDR1 is SGHRS, CDR2 YFSETQ.

The chain carries TRBV24-1 and TRBJ1-1, with D possibly being TRBD1 (5 bases). V was cut by 5 bases and J by 3 bases, with 15 bases left in between. Germline assignment: CDR1 KGHDR and CDR2 SFDVKD. CDR3 length equals 15 residues. The CDR3 spells CATSARGEGDTEAFF. The DNA for the CDR3 is TGTGCCACCAGTGCTAGGGGCGAAGGAGACACTGAAGCTTTCTTT.

Comment on this clonotype: Being one base from a much bigger clone, this may be a read error. The chain carries TRBV5-4 and TRBJ1-6; D is unclear. CDR1 is SGHNT, CDR2 YYREEE, per germline (reference sequence). There are 16 residues in the CDR3. This chain's CDR3 is CASSSLGISYNSSLHF. The CDR3 coding sequence is TGTGCCAGCAGCTCCCTGGGCATCTCCTATAATTCATCCCTCCACTTT.

Turning to this clonotype: Compared with germline, one end of the junction differs, possibly owing to a read error. The chain joins TRBV24-1 to TRBJ2-5; 8 positions match TRBD1. This CDR3 comprises 15 residues. Germline V gene lookup returns CDR1 KGHDR and CDR2 SFDVKD. Here the CDR3 DNA reads TGTGCCACCAGTGGTTTGGTACAGGGGGGCGAGACCCAGTACTTC. This codes for CATSGLVQGGETQYF.

The rearrangement uses TRBV7-2 and TRBJ1-2, with TRBD1 as a possible D gene (5 bases). Germline CDR1 reads SGHTA; CDR2 reads FQGNSA. The CDR3 covers 15 residues. Trimming pared 1 base from V and 6 bases from J, leaving 15 bases between. The CDR3 is CASSLVGVGGHGYTF. Written as DNA, the CDR3 is TGTGCCAGCAGCTTAGTAGGGGTTGGCGGCCATGGCTACACCTTC. Drawing the rest from reference TRBV7-2 and TRBJ1-2, the complete variable domain is GAGVSQSPSNKVTEKGKDVELRCDPISGHTALYWYRQSLGQGLEFLIYFQGNSAPDKSGLPSDRFSAERTGGSVSTLTIQRTQQEDSAVYLCASSLVGVGGHGYTFGSGTRLTVV.

The chain recombines TRBV24-1 with TRBJ2-5, with 10 bases identical to TRBD2. The CDR3 is made up of 16 amino acids. Germline V gene data show CDR1 as KGHDR and CDR2 as SFDVKD. V trimming: 4 bases; J trimming: 2 bases; junction bases outside the gene matches: 6. CDR3 bases: TGTGCCACCAGTGAGCCATCGACTAGCGGGCAAGAGACCCAGTACTTC. Translating gives CATSEPSTSGQETQYF.

This clonotype was found many times. The gene calls are TRBV20-1 and TRBJ1-2; D possibly corresponds to TRBD1 (6 bases). V lost 2 bases and J lost 2, with 12 bases in between. CDR3 length: 14 residues. CDR1 and CDR2 from the germline V gene are DFQATT and SNEGSKA (reference sequence). The CDR3: CSARLGHKNYGYTF. The CDR3 nucleotides read TGCAGTGCTAGACTGGGACACAAGAACTATGGCTACACCTTC.

Ten or more counts support this clonotype. The rearrangement uses TRBV7-9 and TRBJ2-7, with TRBD2 matching over 8 bases. Germline V gives CDR1 SEHNR, CDR2 FQNEAQ (reference sequence). V shed 11 bases and J 1 base; nucleotides not matched to a gene: 10. The CDR3 spans 14 residues. For the CDR3, the DNA is TGTGCCTCCGACCCCCTAGCGGGTTCCTACGAGCAGTACTTC. As protein: CASDPLAGSYEQYF.

This rearrangement joins TRBV7-6 to TRBJ2-7; TRBD2 aligns across 7 bases. The J call may be incorrect, as the DNA end agrees better with TRBJ2-1. The germline CDR1 and CDR2 sequences are SGHVS and FNYEAQ. This CDR3 spans 16 amino acids. This CDR3 is CASSPQAGLVWSEQFF. Written as DNA, the CDR3 is TGTGCCAGCAGCCCACAGGCCGGACTAGTGTGGAGTGAGCAGTTCTTC.

This clonotype was recorded many times. The chain joins TRBV2 to TRBJ1-1, with D unresolved. The CDR3 covers 13 residues. Trimming removed 6 bases at V and 1 base at J, with 9 bases between. Germline V gene sequence: CDR1 SNHLY, CDR2 FYNNEI. CDR3 region: CASREAWNTEAFF. The CDR3, as DNA: TGTGCCAGCAGGGAGGCGTGGAACACTGAAGCTTTCTTT.

This clonotype was counted once. The chain is built from TRBV12-5 and TRBJ1-2; 9 nucleotides line up with TRBD1. Germline loops: CDR1 LGHNT, CDR2 FRNRAP. J was trimmed by 11 bases and V by 5 bases; bases with no gene match: 9. The length of the CDR3 is 13 residues. For the CDR3, the DNA is TGTGCTAGTGGTCCCGGGACAGGGACTTTGTACACCTTC. Its protein product is CASGPGTGTLYTF.

The J gene is TRBJ1-6, the V gene TRBV20-1; perhaps TRBD1 as D (6 bases). The CDR3 has 12 residues. The germline gives CDR1 DFQATT, CDR2 SNEGSKA (reference sequence). V was cut by 6 bases and J by 10 bases, with 13 bases left in between. The CDR3 sequence: CSAPDRTSPLHF. DNA of the CDR3: TGCAGTGCACCGGACAGAACCTCACCCCTCCACTTT.

This clonotype came up many times. The CDR3 region is CASSAPGGLFNNQPQHF. CDR3 bases: TGTGCCAGCAGTGCTCCGGGGGGGCTATTCAACAATCAGCCCCAGCATTTT. V usage is TRBV2 and J usage is TRBJ1-5; tentative D call: TRBD1 (6 bases). Germline lookup yields CDR1 SNHLY and CDR2 FYNNEI. V was cut by 4 bases and J by 3 bases, with 19 bases left in between. The CDR3 runs to 17 residues.

The rearrangement links TRBV20-1 to TRBJ2-5; no definite D call. The V and J ends lost 7 bases and 1 base respectively, with 10 bases between them. Germline loops: CDR1 DFQATT, CDR2 SNEGSKA (reference sequence). The CDR3 is 12 residues long. The CDR3 bases are TGCAGTGGAGAAGGGCCCCAAGAGACCCAGTACTTC. Translating gives CSGEGPQETQYF.

The sample holds many counts of this clonotype. This chain links TRBV7-6 with TRBJ1-2; 7 positions agree with TRBD1. There are 13 residues in the CDR3. Germline V gene data show CDR1 as SGHVS and CDR2 as FNYEAQ. V dropped 1 base and J dropped 8; count of bases not matched to a gene: 4. The chain's CDR3 is CASSLGDREGYTF. In DNA, the CDR3 is TGTGCCAGCAGCTTAGGGGACAGAGAAGGCTACACCTTC.